Following are 32 T cell receptor beta chains from one sample sequenced in a study of control samples from healthy donors and cancer patients. The repertoire was sequenced with immunoSEQ multiplex PCR; TCRdb's copy has only in-frame clones and lacks some. Of some 130,000 clones detected, 70% to 90% appear once; the ten largest clones hold roughly 3.2%. The specimen was blood. The source of these receptors is a man in his forties in good health.

The rearrangement links TRBV7-9 to TRBJ1-2; TRBD1 agrees at 8 bases. Trimming cost V 7 bases and J 6 bases; bases outside gene matches: 7. The CDR3 runs to 13 residues. Germline V lookup: CDR1 SEHNR, CDR2 FQNEAQ (reference sequence). CDR3: CASNPDRGNGYTF. CDR3 DNA sequence: TGTGCCAGCAACCCAGACAGGGGCAATGGCTACACCTTC.

The rearrangement links TRBV18 to TRBJ1-1; D is uncertain. The CDR3 loop spans 10 amino acids. V lost 6 bases to trimming and J lost 6 bases, with 5 bases between them. Germline CDR1 reads KGHSH; CDR2 reads LQKENI. CDR3 region: CASSEAEAFF. DNA of the CDR3: TGTGCCAGCTCGGAAGCTGAAGCTTTCTTT.

This chain links TRBV5-4 with TRBJ1-3; weak D call: TRBD1 (5 bases). The CDR3 runs 17 residues. V was cut by 5 bases and J by 0 bases, with 18 bases left in between. From germline, CDR1 is SGHNT and CDR2 YYREEE (reference sequence). CDR3 amino acids: CASSFYPGPRSGNTIYF. As DNA, the CDR3 is TGTGCCAGCAGTTTTTACCCGGGACCGCGCTCTGGAAACACCATATATTTT.

V gene TRBV30 combines with J gene TRBJ2-1, with a tentative D call TRBD1 (5 bases). Germline V gene data show CDR1 as GTSNPN and CDR2 as SVGIG (reference sequence). The CDR3 covers 14 residues. Trimming left V 6 bases short and J 12 bases short, with 24 bases between. This CDR3 reads CACSRRSSLQGQFF. The DNA for the CDR3 is TGTGCCTGCTCCAGGCGCAGTTCTTTGCAGGGGCAGTTCTTC.

CDR3 residues: CASSFVSGELFF. The CDR3 bases are TGTGCCAGCAGTTTTGTATCCGGGGAGCTGTTTTTT. The chain is built from TRBV12-3 or TRBV12-4 and TRBJ2-2; D unclear. CDR3 length: 12 residues. V shed 3 bases and J shed 6 bases, with 5 bases lying between them.

The CDR3 region is CAWSKRGGWQPQHF. CDR3 nucleotides: TGTGCCTGGAGCAAAAGGGGGGGATGGCAGCCCCAGCATTTT. The rearrangement joins TRBV30 to TRBJ1-5; tentative D call: TRBD1 (6 bases). The germline V gene encodes CDR1 GTSNPN and CDR2 SVGIG (reference sequence). The CDR3 is made up of 14 amino acids. The ends were cut back, 3 bases at V and 7 bases at J, with 16 bases in the middle.

A few counts support this clone. The CDR3 loop reads CASSGTSGNSNQPQHF. The DNA of the CDR3 is TGTGCCAGCAGTGGGACGTCAGGAAATAGCAATCAGCCCCAGCATTTT. The chain has TRBV25-1 and TRBJ1-5; unclear D gene. Germline-derived CDR1 and CDR2 are MGHDK and SYGVNS. V was clipped by 4 bases and J by 0 bases, with 13 bases between them. This CDR3 region has 16 residues.

The V call is TRBV24-1, the J call TRBJ1-5, with 8 bases matching TRBD1. The germline V gene encodes CDR1 KGHDR and CDR2 SFDVKD. This CDR3 contains 15 residues. J lost 6 bases, V lost 4 bases, and 7 bases had no gene match. The CDR3 DNA sequence: TGTGCCACCAGTGAGCCCGGGACAGGTGCTCAGCCCCAGCATTTT. Its protein is CATSEPGTGAQPQHF.

The V and J genes are TRBV6-5 and TRBJ2-2; D is perhaps TRBD2 (6 bases). This CDR3 is built from 14 residues. V lost 10 bases and J lost 6, with 18 bases in between. Germline V gene sequence: CDR1 MNHEY, CDR2 SVGAGI. The CDR3 here is CAIGVRRDSGELFF. The CDR3 nucleotides are TGTGCCATCGGCGTCCGAAGGGACTCCGGGGAGCTGTTTTTT.

The chain combines TRBV12-3 or TRBV12-4 with TRBJ1-4; D gene uncertain. The CDR3 has 13 residues. With 0 bases removed from V and 5 bases from J, the gap between germline ends came to 4 bases. This chain's CDR3 is CASSLAENEKLFF. The CDR3 region has the DNA TGTGCCAGCAGTTTAGCGGAAAATGAAAAACTGTTTTTT.

The rearrangement joins TRBV5-1 to TRBJ1-5, with D possibly TRBD1 on 6 matching bases. Germline V gives CDR1 SGHRS, CDR2 YFSETQ. The CDR3 contains 13 residues. V was pared by 1 base and J by 5 bases, with 7 bases between. The CDR3 spells CASSLSGDQPQHF. The CDR3 DNA is TGCGCCAGCAGCTTGTCAGGGGATCAGCCCCAGCATTTT. Variable domain in full (rest from reference TRBV5-1 and TRBJ1-5): KAGVTQTPRYLIKTRGQQVTLSCSPISGHRSVSWYQQTPGQGLQFLFEYFSETQRNKGNFPGRFSGRQFSNSRSEMNVSTLELGDSALYLCASSLSGDQPQHFGDGTRLSIL.

The V and J genes are TRBV5-1 and TRBJ2-3; no clear D. In germline, CDR1 is SGHRS, CDR2 YFSETQ. V was cut by 1 base and J by 4 bases, with 7 bases left in between. CDR3 length: 13 residues. CDR3 sequence reads: CASSLSIADTQYF. The CDR3 DNA reads TGCGCCAGCAGCTTGTCTATAGCAGATACGCAGTATTTT. The full variable domain, in which reference TRBV5-1 and TRBJ2-3 provide the parts outside the CDR3, is KAGVTQTPRYLIKTRGQQVTLSCSPISGHRSVSWYQQTPGQGLQFLFEYFSETQRNKGNFPGRFSGRQFSNSRSEMNVSTLELGDSALYLCASSLSIADTQYFGPGTRLTVL.

The chain joins TRBV30 to TRBJ2-7, with D perhaps TRBD1 (6 bases). From germline, CDR1 is GTSNPN and CDR2 SVGIG (reference sequence). Trimming cost V 2 bases and J 0 bases, with 14 bases left between them. The CDR3 runs to 15 residues. The CDR3 DNA is TGTGCCTGGAGTAAGGACAGCGTGGACTCCTACGAGCAGTACTTC. This sequence encodes CAWSKDSVDSYEQYF. Using reference TRBV30 and TRBJ2-7 for the parts outside the CDR3, the full variable domain is SQTIHQWPATLVQPVGSPLSLECTVEGTSNPNLYWYRQAAGRGLQLLFYSVGIGQISSEVPQNLSASRPQDRQFILSSKKLLLSDSGFYLCAWSKDSVDSYEQYFGPGTRLTVT.

The genes are TRBV29-1 and TRBJ1-1, with a weak D call TRBD1 (6 bases). Trimming removed 6 bases from V and 4 bases from J, with 12 bases in between. The germline gives CDR1 SQVTM, CDR2 ANQGSEA. The CDR3 sequence is 12 residues long. CDR3 bases: TGCAGCGTAGTCACAGGGAGCACTGAAGCTTTCTTT. It specifies CSVVTGSTEAFF. The variable domain in full, completed from reference TRBV29-1 and TRBJ1-1, reads SAVISQKPSRDICQRGTSLTIQCQVDSQVTMMFWYRQQPGQSLTLIATANQGSEATYESGFVIDKFPISRPNLTFSTLTVSNMSPEDSSIYLCSVVTGSTEAFFGQGTRLTVV.

The chain uses TRBV27 and TRBJ2-7; D is ambiguous. The CDR3 totals 14 residues. Trimming pared 0 bases from V and 0 bases from J, leaving 6 bases between. The V gene's germline CDR1 is MNHEY and CDR2 SMNVEV (reference sequence). This chain's CDR3 is CASSLSRSSYEQYF. Written as DNA, the CDR3 is TGTGCCAGCAGTTTATCCAGAAGCTCCTACGAGCAGTACTTC.

The genes are TRBV5-1 and TRBJ1-5; D remains ambiguous. Trimming stripped 0 bases from V and 3 bases from J, with 4 bases between. This CDR3 has 13 residues. The germline V gene encodes CDR1 SGHRS and CDR2 YFSETQ. The CDR3 DNA reads TGCGCCAGCAGCTTGGACAACAATCAGCCCCAGCATTTT. It codes for CASSLDNNQPQHF.

The chain has TRBV7-9 and TRBJ1-1; D gene unclear. Germline CDR1 SEHNR, CDR2 FQNEAQ (reference sequence). V lost 2 bases, J lost 8 bases, and 12 bases lay in between. The CDR3 has 13 amino acids. CDR3 residues: CASSLIAGQEAFF. The CDR3 nucleotides are TGTGCCAGCAGCTTAATTGCAGGCCAAGAAGCTTTCTTT.

The V call is TRBV4-3, the J call TRBJ2-2; tentatively, D is TRBD1 or TRBD2 (5 bases each). The CDR3 runs 17 residues. Trimming removed 1 base at V and 5 bases at J, with 17 bases between. In germline, CDR1 is LGHNA, CDR2 YSLEER. The CDR3 reads CASSQVGTSSGTGELFF. The CDR3 DNA follows: TGCGCCAGCAGCCAAGTGGGGACCTCATCGGGAACCGGGGAGCTGTTTTTT.

This clone was seen only a few times. This chain joins TRBV7-9 and TRBJ1-2; TRBD1 is a possible D gene (5 bases). This CDR3 has 15 residues. Germline V CDR1 and CDR2: SEHNR, FQNEAQ (reference sequence). V was cut by 0 bases and J by 3 bases, with 11 bases left in between. This CDR3 is CASSLAGAHHYGYTF. As DNA, the CDR3 is TGTGCCAGCAGCTTAGCAGGGGCGCATCACTATGGCTACACCTTC.

For the CDR3, the DNA is TGTGCCAGCAGCCTCGGGGGACAGGGCCTCTACGAGCAGTACTTC. Encoded protein: CASSLGGQGLYEQYF. V usage is TRBV7-9 and J usage is TRBJ2-7, with TRBD1 matching over 9 bases. The CDR3 sequence is 15 residues long. The germline V gene has CDR1 SEHNR and CDR2 FQNEAQ (reference sequence). The V segment lost 5 bases and the J segment 3 bases; nucleotides outside the gene matches: 8.

This chain joins TRBV12-5 and TRBJ1-1, with D maybe TRBD1 (6 bases). Germline V gene data show CDR1 as LGHNT and CDR2 as FRNRAP. This CDR3 is 13 amino acids long. V lost 6 bases and J lost 5, with 13 bases in between. The chain's CDR3 is CASGRGGGTEAFF. The CDR3 bases are TGTGCTAGTGGCCGAGGGGGAGGGACTGAAGCTTTCTTT. Variable domain in full (rest from reference TRBV12-5 and TRBJ1-1): DARVTQTPRHKVTEMGQEVTMRCQPILGHNTVFWYRQTMMQGLELLAYFRNRAPLDDSGMPKDRFSAEMPDATLATLKIQPSEPRDSAVYFCASGRGGGTEAFFGQGTRLTVV.

The chain has TRBV19 and TRBJ1-5; 9 bases fit TRBD1. CDR1 is LNHDA and CDR2 is SQIVND in the germline V gene (reference sequence). The J segment lost 1 base and the V segment lost 5 bases, leaving 3 bases of the junction unmatched. The CDR3 is 15 amino acids. CDR3 sequence (DNA): TGTGCCAGTAGTGAGACAGGGGGGAGCAATCAGCCCCAGCATTTT. Amino acids: CASSETGGSNQPQHF.

This chain's CDR3 is CASSLPPPGQKNYGYTF. CDR3 nucleotides: TGCGCCAGCAGCTTGCCTCCCCCGGGACAGAAAAACTATGGCTACACCTTC. V gene TRBV5-1 combines with J gene TRBJ1-2; TRBD1 matches at 7 bases. This CDR3 spans 17 amino acids. The germline V gene has CDR1 SGHRS and CDR2 YFSETQ. V lost 1 base and J lost 2; bases outside the gene matches: 11. Full variable domain (remainder filled in from reference TRBV5-1 and TRBJ1-2): KAGVTQTPRYLIKTRGQQVTLSCSPISGHRSVSWYQQTPGQGLQFLFEYFSETQRNKGNFPGRFSGRQFSNSRSEMNVSTLELGDSALYLCASSLPPPGQKNYGYTFGSGTRLTVV.

This chain connects TRBV13 to TRBJ1-6; 8 bases agree with TRBD1. The CDR3 spans 15 residues. In germline, CDR1 is PRHDT, CDR2 FYEKMQ (reference sequence). V was clipped by 6 bases and J by 6 bases; unmatched bases: 7. As DNA, the CDR3 is TGTGCCAGCAGTCCGAACAGGGGGGTTAATTCACCCCTCCACTTT. It translates to CASSPNRGVNSPLHF.

This rearrangement joins TRBV18 to TRBJ2-7; TRBD1 agrees at 7 bases. CDR1 and CDR2 (germline): KGHSH, LQKENI. The CDR3 loop spans 15 amino acids. V lost 5 bases, J lost 0 bases, and 7 bases stayed unmatched. The CDR3 protein is CASSVTGQHSYEQYF. In DNA form, the CDR3 reads TGTGCCAGCTCAGTCACGGGACAGCACTCCTACGAGCAGTACTTC. The full variable domain, in which reference TRBV18 and TRBJ2-7 provide the parts outside the CDR3, is NAGVMQNPRHLVRRRGQEARLRCSPMKGHSHVYWYRQLPEEGLKFMVYLQKENIIDESGMPKERFSAEFPKEGPSILRIQQVVRGDSAAYFCASSVTGQHSYEQYFGPGTRLTVT.

The V call is TRBV12-3 or TRBV12-4, the J call TRBJ1-6; no clear D gene. V was pared by 5 bases and J by 4 bases, with 6 bases between. This CDR3 comprises 13 residues. Here the CDR3 DNA reads TGTGCCAGCAGTCCCGATTATAATTCACCCCTCCACTTT. The encoded protein is CASSPDYNSPLHF.

This clone was detected a few times. This sequence joins TRBV6-5 and TRBJ2-3; 7 nucleotides match TRBD1. Germline CDR1 is MNHEY and CDR2 is SVGAGI. With 6 bases clipped from V and 8 bases from J, the junction kept 8 bases outside the gene matches. CDR3 size: 13 residues. The CDR3: CASRERGRGTQYF. The CDR3, as DNA: TGTGCCAGCAGAGAGAGGGGGCGTGGTACGCAGTATTTT.

The rearrangement links TRBV15 to TRBJ2-7; D not resolved. Trimming took off 0 bases at V and 3 bases at J, with 6 bases between the two ends. The germline V gene has CDR1 LNHNV and CDR2 YYDKDF (reference sequence). The CDR3 runs to 13 residues. The CDR3: CATSRDRYYEQYF. In DNA form, the CDR3 reads TGTGCCACCAGCAGAGATCGGTACTACGAGCAGTACTTC. The full variable domain, its missing parts supplied by reference TRBV15 and TRBJ2-7, is DAMVIQNPRYQVTQFGKPVTLSCSQTLNHNVMYWYQQKSSQAPKLLFHYYDKDFNNEADTPDNFQSRRPNTSFCFLDIRSPGLGDTAMYLCATSRDRYYEQYFGPGTRLTVT.

The chain carries TRBV2 and TRBJ1-1, with D tentatively TRBD1 (6 bases). In germline, CDR1 is SNHLY, CDR2 FYNNEI. The V end lost 10 bases, the J end lost 4 bases, and 13 bases lay between the germline ends. CDR3 length: 12 amino acids. This CDR3 is CAIGGTVTEAFF. CDR3 coding DNA: TGTGCCATCGGGGGCACGGTCACTGAAGCTTTCTTT.

This chain uses TRBV27 with TRBJ1-6, with a tentative D call TRBD1 (6 bases). Germline lookup yields CDR1 MNHEY and CDR2 SMNVEV (reference sequence). Trimming removed 2 bases at V and 4 bases at J, with 9 bases between. CDR3 size: 15 residues. CDR3 DNA: TGTGCCAGCAGTTTAGGGACAACTTATAATTCACCCCTCCACTTT. It codes for CASSLGTTYNSPLHF.

V usage is TRBV5-6 and J usage is TRBJ1-1; 7 bases agree with TRBD1. V lost 4 bases and J lost 4; bases outside the gene matches: 16. The CDR3 has 17 residues. Germline V gives CDR1 SGHDT, CDR2 YYEEEE. CDR3 residues: CASSPIGTSGGLTEAFF. The CDR3 DNA reads TGTGCCAGCAGCCCTATAGGGACGTCAGGGGGGCTCACTGAAGCTTTCTTT.

The gene calls are TRBV10-2 and TRBJ2-1, with 12 bases lining up with TRBD2. Germline V CDR1 and CDR2: WSHSY, SAAADI. The CDR3 contains 14 residues. J was trimmed by 9 bases and V by 4 bases; bases with no gene match: 4. The CDR3 is CASSVTSGGSEQFF. The CDR3 nucleotides read TGCGCCAGCAGTGTAACTAGCGGGGGGAGTGAGCAGTTCTTC.